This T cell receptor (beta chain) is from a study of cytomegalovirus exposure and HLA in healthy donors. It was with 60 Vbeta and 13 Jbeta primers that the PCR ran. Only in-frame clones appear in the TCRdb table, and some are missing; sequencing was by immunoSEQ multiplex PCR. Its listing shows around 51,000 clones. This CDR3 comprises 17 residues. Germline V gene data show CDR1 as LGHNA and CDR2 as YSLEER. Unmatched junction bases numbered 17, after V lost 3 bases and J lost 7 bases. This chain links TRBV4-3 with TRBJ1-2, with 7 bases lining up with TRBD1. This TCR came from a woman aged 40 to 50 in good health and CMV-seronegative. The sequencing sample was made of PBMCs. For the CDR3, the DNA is TGCGCCAGCAGCCATGTTGTTGACAGGGTCAAACTGAGTGGCTACACCTTC. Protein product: CASSHVVDRVKLSGYTF.